This entry lists 17 T cell receptor beta chains sequenced from one sample in a study of OX40 agonist ivuxolimab in advanced cancers. The protocol was immunoSEQ multiplex PCR, while the TCRdb copy is restricted to in-frame clones and leaves out a portion. Here the sample spans approximately 80,000 clones, over 75% being singletons. The sequences come from CD4+ or CD8+ T cells sorted from blood, collected in a trial of the OX40 agonist ivuxolimab. All receptors derive from an adult with an advanced solid tumor such as melanoma, head and neck, liver or kidney cancer.

The count of this clone is one. V usage is TRBV10-3 and J usage is TRBJ2-5; 11 nucleotides agree with TRBD1. Per germline, CDR1 ENHRY and CDR2 SYGVKD. The CDR3 is 16 residues long. V lost 4 bases and J lost 2; bases outside the gene matches: 6. CDR3 region: CAISGGRDRGQETQYF. The CDR3 region has the DNA TGTGCCATCAGTGGAGGAAGGGACAGGGGGCAAGAGACCCAGTACTTC.

This clone has only a few counts. The chain combines TRBV6-6 with TRBJ2-7; no firm D call. Deletions cut 0 bases from V and 6 bases from J, with 9 bases between. Germline V CDR1 and CDR2: MNHNY, SVGAGI (reference sequence). This CDR3 region has 13 residues. CDR3 coding DNA: TGTGCCAGCAGTTACTCCGCACGGGCCGAGCAGTACTTC. Its protein is CASSYSARAEQYF.

The chain joins TRBV18 to TRBJ1-5; 9 bases match TRBD1. With V trimmed by 4 bases and J by 3 bases, 4 bases remained unmatched. The CDR3 covers 15 residues. Germline values: CDR1 KGHSH, CDR2 LQKENI. The CDR3 coding sequence is TGTGCCAGCTCACGGACAGGGGATACCAATCAGCCCCAGCATTTT. This translates into CASSRTGDTNQPQHF.

DNA for the CDR3: TGTGCCAGCAGCTCCCGGGACGGAGCCACAGATACGCAGTATTTT. Amino acid sequence: CASSSRDGATDTQYF. V is TRBV6-5 and J is TRBJ2-3; TRBD1 or TRBD2 may be the D gene (5 bases each). The CDR3 sequence is 15 residues long. Trimming removed 6 bases at V and 2 bases at J, with 15 bases between. Per the germline V gene, CDR1 is MNHEY and CDR2 is SVGAGI.

The genes are TRBV19 and TRBJ2-1; the match to TRBD2 covers 14 bases. Germline V lookup: CDR1 LNHDA, CDR2 SQIVND (reference sequence). The J segment lost 7 bases and the V segment lost 4 bases, leaving 9 bases of the junction unmatched. This CDR3 is built from 17 residues. The CDR3 DNA sequence: TGTGCCAGTAGTACCCTCCGACTAGCGGGAGGGGGAAATGAGCAGTTCTTC. Its protein product is CASSTLRLAGGGNEQFF. Full variable domain (outside the CDR3, taken from reference TRBV19 and TRBJ2-1): DGGITQSPKYLFRKEGQNVTLSCEQNLNHDAMYWYRQDPGQGLRLIYYSQIVNDFQKGDIAEGYSVSREKKESFPLTVTSAQKNPTAFYLCASSTLRLAGGGNEQFFGPGTRLTVL.

This clone was picked up one time. This chain joins TRBV6-6 and TRBJ1-3; unclear D gene. V was cut by 4 bases and J by 0 bases, with 7 bases left in between. The CDR3 contains 14 residues. The germline V gene has CDR1 MNHNY and CDR2 SVGAGI (reference sequence). CDR3 region: CASSFQSSGNTIYF. The CDR3 bases are TGTGCCAGCAGTTTTCAGAGCTCTGGAAACACCATATATTTT.

The CDR3 reads CASSPRGGSGRGAYNEQFF. CDR3 nucleotides: TGTGCCAGCAGCCCACGAGGAGGGAGCGGGAGAGGGGCCTACAATGAGCAGTTCTTC. The chain joins TRBV9 to TRBJ2-1; 8 bases fit TRBD2. The CDR3 covers 19 residues. J lost 2 bases, V lost 4 bases, and 17 bases had no gene match. Looked up from germline, CDR1 is SGDLS and CDR2 is YYNGEE. Using reference TRBV9 and TRBJ2-1 for the parts outside the CDR3, the full variable domain is DSGVTQTPKHLITATGQRVTLRCSPRSGDLSVYWYQQSLDQGLQFLIQYYNGEERAKGNILERFSAQQFPDLHSELNLSSLELGDSALYFCASSPRGGSGRGAYNEQFFGPGTRLTVL.

V gene TRBV7-3 combines with J gene TRBJ2-1, with 13 bases identical to TRBD2. Germline V gene data show CDR1 as SGHTA and CDR2 as FQGTGA. V lost 5 bases and J lost 9; bases outside the gene matches: 13. The CDR3 loop spans 17 amino acids. The CDR3 loop is CASSIGGLAGAPGEQFF. As DNA, the CDR3 is TGTGCCAGCAGCATCGGCGGACTAGCGGGAGCCCCGGGTGAGCAGTTCTTC.

The chain combines TRBV19 with TRBJ1-2; tentative D call: TRBD1 (6 bases). CDR1 and CDR2 from the germline V gene are LNHDA and SQIVND (reference sequence). The CDR3 totals 14 residues. The ends were cut back, 5 bases at V and 3 bases at J, with 13 bases in the middle. The CDR3 DNA reads TGTGCCAGTAGTCTACAGGACAGAGACTATGGCTACACCTTC. Its translation: CASSLQDRDYGYTF.

The chain has TRBV18 and TRBJ2-7; maybe TRBD2 (6 bases). Trimming shortened V by 4 bases and J by 2 bases, and 12 bases separated the two germline ends. Germline values: CDR1 KGHSH, CDR2 LQKENI. The CDR3 has 14 amino acids. The DNA of the CDR3 is TGTGCCAGCTCACTGCGGGACGCCCCCTACGAGCAGTACTTC. Translation gives CASSLRDAPYEQYF.

The gene calls are TRBV9 and TRBJ2-1; D unresolved. The CDR3 is made up of 14 amino acids. The V gene's germline CDR1 is SGDLS and CDR2 YYNGEE. V gave up 0 bases and J gave up 8 bases, with 12 bases separating them. CDR3 DNA sequence: TGTGCCAGCAGCGTAGTACCCGGTAGAGATGAGCAGTTCTTC. Its protein is CASSVVPGRDEQFF.

This clone was recorded only once. The V gene is TRBV19, the J gene TRBJ2-1; 11 bases fit TRBD2. V dropped 7 bases and J dropped 5; count of bases not matched to a gene: 10. Germline-derived CDR1 and CDR2 are LNHDA and SQIVND (reference sequence). The CDR3 has 16 amino acids. The CDR3 reads CASKKSTSGKDNEQFF. CDR3 sequence (DNA): TGTGCCAGTAAGAAGTCGACTAGCGGGAAAGACAATGAGCAGTTCTTC.

In DNA, the CDR3 is TGTGCCAGCTCAGAAGGGGTGAACACTGAAGCTTTCTTT. It specifies CASSEGVNTEAFF. This sequence joins TRBV18 and TRBJ1-1; D perhaps matches TRBD1 (5 bases). Germline lookup yields CDR1 KGHSH and CDR2 LQKENI. The CDR3 has 13 residues. The ends were cut back, 5 bases at V and 0 bases at J, with 7 bases in the middle. Using reference TRBV18 and TRBJ1-1 for the parts outside the CDR3, the full variable domain is NAGVMQNPRHLVRRRGQEARLRCSPMKGHSHVYWYRQLPEEGLKFMVYLQKENIIDESGMPKERFSAEFPKEGPSILRIQQVVRGDSAAYFCASSEGVNTEAFFGQGTRLTVV.

The chain combines TRBV6-5 with TRBJ1-2, with D uncertain. Germline CDR1 and CDR2: MNHEY and SVGAGI. This CDR3 spans 14 amino acids. The V end was cut by 0 bases, the J end by 6 bases, with 11 bases between. The CDR3 is CASSYSDGKNGYTF. The CDR3 DNA reads TGTGCCAGCAGTTACTCGGACGGGAAGAATGGCTACACCTTC.

V usage is TRBV7-2 and J usage is TRBJ2-2; tentative D call: TRBD1 (8 bases). Germline CDR1 reads SGHTA; CDR2 reads FQGNSA. CDR3 size: 15 residues. Trimming took off 5 bases at V and 5 bases at J, with 15 bases between the two ends. The CDR3 reads CASSVTQGGTGELFF. The DNA of the CDR3 is TGTGCCAGCAGCGTTACACAGGGGGGGACCGGGGAGCTGTTTTTT.

V is TRBV19 and J is TRBJ2-7, with D uncertain. V lost 4 bases and J lost 2, with 3 bases in between. Germline V gene data show CDR1 as LNHDA and CDR2 as SQIVND (reference sequence). CDR3 length equals 11 residues. CDR3 sequence (DNA): TGTGCCAGTAGTAATACCTACGAGCAGTACTTC. It translates to CASSNTYEQYF.

The J gene is TRBJ1-2, the V gene TRBV4-2; D perhaps matches TRBD1 (6 bases). Germline lookup yields CDR1 LGHNA and CDR2 YNFKEQ. There are 14 residues in the CDR3. Trimming took off 3 bases at V and 3 bases at J, with 11 bases between the two ends. CDR3 residues: CASSQGAGDYGYTF. In DNA form, the CDR3 reads TGTGCCAGCAGCCAGGGGGCTGGTGACTATGGCTACACCTTC.